This TCR beta chain originates from a study of Ad26.COV2.S vaccination and SARS-CoV-2 variants. Method: immunoSEQ multiplex PCR; TCRdb's copy keeps in-frame clones and lacks some. The sample shows hundreds of thousands of clones, approximately 90% of them seen only once. The V end lost 2 bases, the J end lost 3 bases, and 14 bases lay between the germline ends. This CDR3 contains 15 residues. CDR1 is SGHNT, CDR2 YYREEE, per germline (reference sequence). Sequencing was performed on peripheral blood, taken after recovery from COVID-19. The V gene is TRBV5-4, the J gene TRBJ1-1, with D possibly being TRBD1 (6 bases). This sequence was found in a human donor who had recovered from COVID-19. As DNA, the CDR3 is TGTGCCAGCAGCTTACGACAGGCCTACCACACTGAAGCTTTCTTT. Translating it yields CASSLRQAYHTEAFF.